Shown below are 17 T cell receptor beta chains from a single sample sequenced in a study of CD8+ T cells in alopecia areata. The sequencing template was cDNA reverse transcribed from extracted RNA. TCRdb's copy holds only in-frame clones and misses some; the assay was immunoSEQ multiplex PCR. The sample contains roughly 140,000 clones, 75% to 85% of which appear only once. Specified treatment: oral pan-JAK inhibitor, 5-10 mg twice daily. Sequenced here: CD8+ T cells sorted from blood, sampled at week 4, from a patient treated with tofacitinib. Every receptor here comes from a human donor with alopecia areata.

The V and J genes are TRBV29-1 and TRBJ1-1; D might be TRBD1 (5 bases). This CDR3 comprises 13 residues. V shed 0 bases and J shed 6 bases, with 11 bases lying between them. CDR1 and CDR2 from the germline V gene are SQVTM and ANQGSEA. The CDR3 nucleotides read TGCAGCGTTGAAGACAGGGTCGTAGCTGAAGCTTTCTTT. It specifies CSVEDRVVAEAFF. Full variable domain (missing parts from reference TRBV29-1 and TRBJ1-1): SAVISQKPSRDICQRGTSLTIQCQVDSQVTMMFWYRQQPGQSLTLIATANQGSEATYESGFVIDKFPISRPNLTFSTLTVSNMSPEDSSIYLCSVEDRVVAEAFFGQGTRLTVV.

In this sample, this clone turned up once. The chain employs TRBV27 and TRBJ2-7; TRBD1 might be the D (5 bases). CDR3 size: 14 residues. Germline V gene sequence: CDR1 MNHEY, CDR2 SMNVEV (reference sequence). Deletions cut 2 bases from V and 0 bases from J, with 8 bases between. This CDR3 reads CASSLQGNSYEQYF. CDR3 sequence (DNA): TGTGCCAGCAGTTTACAGGGAAACTCCTACGAGCAGTACTTC.

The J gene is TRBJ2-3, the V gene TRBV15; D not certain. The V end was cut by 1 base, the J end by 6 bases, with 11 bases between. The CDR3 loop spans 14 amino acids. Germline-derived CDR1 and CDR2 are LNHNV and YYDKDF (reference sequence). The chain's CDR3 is CATSRGVQRDTQYF. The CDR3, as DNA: TGTGCCACCAGCAGAGGCGTCCAGAGGGATACGCAGTATTTT.

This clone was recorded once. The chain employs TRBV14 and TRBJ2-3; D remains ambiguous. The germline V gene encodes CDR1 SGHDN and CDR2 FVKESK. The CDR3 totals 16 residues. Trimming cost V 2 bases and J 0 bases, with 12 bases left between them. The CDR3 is CASSQSSATSTDTQYF. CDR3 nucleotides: TGTGCCAGCAGCCAATCGTCCGCTACTAGCACAGATACGCAGTATTTT.

This chain's CDR3 is CAWSVRTGSPLHF. DNA for the CDR3: TGTGCCTGGAGTGTACGGACAGGGTCGCCCCTCCACTTT. J is TRBJ1-6 and V is TRBV30; the match to TRBD1 covers 8 bases. V was clipped by 0 bases and J by 13 bases; unmatched bases: 5. There are 13 residues in the CDR3. CDR1 and CDR2 from the germline V gene are GTSNPN and SVGIG (reference sequence).

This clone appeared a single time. CDR3 nucleotide sequence: TGTGCCACCAGCAGAGAAGGGGATAGCAATCAGCCCCAGCATTTT. Translated, it gives CATSREGDSNQPQHF. This sequence joins TRBV15 and TRBJ1-5; tentative D call: TRBD1 (5 bases). This CDR3 region has 15 residues. V lost 0 bases, J lost 0 bases, and 6 bases lay in between. CDR1 and CDR2 from the germline V gene are LNHNV and YYDKDF (reference sequence).

The CDR3 loop reads CASSLGRGYQETQYF. The DNA for the CDR3 is TGTGCCAGCAGCTTGGGCAGGGGATACCAAGAGACCCAGTACTTC. The J gene is TRBJ2-5, the V gene TRBV11-2; TRBD1 might be the D (6 bases). Trimming took 3 bases from V and 0 from J, leaving 11 bases between them. The CDR3 has 15 residues. The germline CDR1 and CDR2 sequences are SGHAT and FQNNGV.

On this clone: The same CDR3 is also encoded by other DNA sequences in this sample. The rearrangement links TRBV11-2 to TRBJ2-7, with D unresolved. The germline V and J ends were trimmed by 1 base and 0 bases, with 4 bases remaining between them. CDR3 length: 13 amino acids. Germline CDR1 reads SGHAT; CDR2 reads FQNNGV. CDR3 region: CASSLGPSYEQYF. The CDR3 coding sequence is TGTGCCAGCAGCTTAGGACCCTCCTACGAGCAGTACTTC. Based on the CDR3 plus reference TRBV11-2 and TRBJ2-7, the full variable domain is EAGVAQSPRYKIIEKRQSVAFWCNPISGHATLYWYQQILGQGPKLLIQFQNNGVVDDSQLPKDRFSAERLKGVDSTLKIQPAKLEDSAVYLCASSLGPSYEQYFGPGTRLTVT.

CDR3 DNA: TGTGCCTGGAATGGCCCACGGGAAGACAATGAGCAGTTCTTC. This gives the protein CAWNGPREDNEQFF. V gene TRBV30 combines with J gene TRBJ2-1; D is perhaps TRBD2 (5 bases). V shed 4 bases and J shed 5 bases, with 15 bases lying between them. In germline, CDR1 is GTSNPN, CDR2 SVGIG (reference sequence). This CDR3 has 14 residues.

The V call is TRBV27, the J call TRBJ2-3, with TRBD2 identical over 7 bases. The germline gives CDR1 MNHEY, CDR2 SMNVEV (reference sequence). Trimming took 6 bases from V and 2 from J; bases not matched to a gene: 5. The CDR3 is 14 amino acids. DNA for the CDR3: TGTGCCAGCAGGTCGGGGGGTCTCACAGATACGCAGTATTTT. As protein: CASRSGGLTDTQYF.

The CDR3 nucleotides are TGCGCCAGCAGCCAAGAAGGTTTAGGACGGGGAACAACTAATGAAAAACTGTTTTTT. As protein: CASSQEGLGRGTTNEKLFF. The V gene is TRBV4-3, the J gene TRBJ1-4; no firm D call. CDR1 is LGHNA and CDR2 is YSLEER in the germline V gene. The CDR3 runs 19 residues. V was pared by 0 bases and J by 0 bases, with 17 bases between.

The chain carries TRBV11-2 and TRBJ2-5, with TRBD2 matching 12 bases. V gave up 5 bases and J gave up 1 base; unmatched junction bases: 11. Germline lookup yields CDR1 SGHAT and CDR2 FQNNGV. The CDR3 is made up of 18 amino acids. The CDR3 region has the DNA TGTGCCAGCAGCCCTACTGGGACTAGCGGGCAACCCCAAGAGACCCAGTACTTC. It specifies CASSPTGTSGQPQETQYF. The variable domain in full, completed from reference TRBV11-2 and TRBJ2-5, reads EAGVAQSPRYKIIEKRQSVAFWCNPISGHATLYWYQQILGQGPKLLIQFQNNGVVDDSQLPKDRFSAERLKGVDSTLKIQPAKLEDSAVYLCASSPTGTSGQPQETQYFGPGTRLLVL.

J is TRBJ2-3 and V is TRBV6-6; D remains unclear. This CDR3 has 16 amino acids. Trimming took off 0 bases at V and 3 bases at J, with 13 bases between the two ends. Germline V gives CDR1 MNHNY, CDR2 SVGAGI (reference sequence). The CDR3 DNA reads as TGTGCCAGCAGTTACTCCCTCGAACGTCATACAGATACGCAGTATTTT. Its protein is CASSYSLERHTDTQYF.

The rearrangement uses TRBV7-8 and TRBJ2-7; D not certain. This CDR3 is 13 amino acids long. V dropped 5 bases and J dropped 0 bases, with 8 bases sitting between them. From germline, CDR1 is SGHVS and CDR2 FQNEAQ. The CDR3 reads CASSPPGSYEQYF. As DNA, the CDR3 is TGTGCCAGCAGCCCTCCCGGCTCCTACGAGCAGTACTTC.

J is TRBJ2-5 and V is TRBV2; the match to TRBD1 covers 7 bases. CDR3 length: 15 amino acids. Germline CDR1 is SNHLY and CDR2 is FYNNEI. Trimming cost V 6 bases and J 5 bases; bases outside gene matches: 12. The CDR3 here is CASSPGTAIRETQYF. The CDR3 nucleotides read TGTGCCAGCAGCCCTGGGACAGCGATTCGGGAGACCCAGTACTTC.

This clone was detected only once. The CDR3 DNA reads TGTGCCAGCAGCTTAGCGGGGGGGATCCAAGAGACCCAGTACTTC. Protein: CASSLAGGIQETQYF. J is TRBJ2-5 and V is TRBV7-2; 7 positions match TRBD2. J was trimmed by 1 base and V by 0 bases; bases with no gene match: 2. Germline-derived CDR1 and CDR2 are SGHTA and FQGNSA. The CDR3 totals 15 residues.

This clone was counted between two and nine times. CDR3 DNA: TGTGCCAGCAGTAGCGCCGGGACAAAGAACACTGAAGCTTTCTTT. This encodes CASSSAGTKNTEAFF. The chain employs TRBV6-5 and TRBJ1-1, with D maybe TRBD1 (6 bases). V was shortened by 5 bases and J by 1 base, with 14 bases between the two germline ends. The germline V gene has CDR1 MNHEY and CDR2 SVGAGI. The CDR3 is 15 amino acids.